The rows below give T cell receptor beta chains drawn from one sample of a study of identical twins. TCRdb re-derived calls from the 5' RACE reads in MiXCR, one entry per CDR3 protein. The table shows some 570,000 distinct CDR3 sequences, with around 22% occurring only once. Separately, the same data were catalogued under a study of yellow fever vaccine responses in identical twins.

Input material: CD4+ T cells sorted from blood. The source of these receptors is a woman between 18 and 29 years old in good health. Each CDR3 is given with its conserved first and last residue. D genes are given only for firm matches. Size is stated for part of the rows, as once, few or many counts, or as a class when the clone is expanded.

abundance: many; v_gene: TRBV5-6; d_gene: NA; j_gene: TRBJ2-2; CDR3aa: CASSYLSGWDTGELFF; CDR3nt: TGTGCCAGCAGCTACCTGTCCGGTTGGGACACCGGGGAGCTGTTTTTT
abundance: NA; v_gene: TRBV5-1; d_gene: TRBD1; j_gene: TRBJ1-2; CDR3aa: CASSTGTDWGNYGYTF; CDR3nt: TGCGCCAGCAGCACCGGGACAGACTGGGGTAACTATGGCTACACCTTC
abundance: few; v_gene: TRBV5-1; d_gene: TRBD2; j_gene: TRBJ2-5; CDR3aa: CASSFDVAGGKTQYF; CDR3nt: TGCGCCAGCAGCTTCGACGTAGCGGGGGGGAAGACCCAGTACTTC
abundance: NA; v_gene: TRBV6-1; d_gene: TRBD2; j_gene: TRBJ2-1; CDR3aa: CASTNVGTSNNEQFF; CDR3nt: TGTGCCAGCACCAACGTGGGGACTAGCAACAATGAGCAGTTCTTC
abundance: few; v_gene: TRBV29-1; d_gene: TRBD2; j_gene: TRBJ2-1; CDR3aa: CSVEMREAPRGQFF; CDR3nt: TGCAGCGTTGAAATGCGGGAGGCCCCTCGCGGGCAGTTCTTC
abundance: few; v_gene: TRBV24-1; d_gene: NA; j_gene: TRBJ2-7; CDR3aa: CATSDPGTCLYEQYF; CDR3nt: TGTGCCACCAGTGATCCCGGGACTTGCCTCTACGAGCAGTACTTC
abundance: few; v_gene: TRBV20-1; d_gene: NA; j_gene: TRBJ2-2; CDR3aa: CSAIRGAGELFF; CDR3nt: TGCAGTGCTATCAGGGGGGCCGGGGAGCTGTTTTTT
abundance: NA; v_gene: TRBV29-1; d_gene: NA; j_gene: TRBJ2-2; CDR3aa: CSTLGSATNTGELFF; CDR3nt: TGCAGCACACTAGGTTCAGCGACCAACACCGGGGAGCTGTTTTTT
abundance: NA; v_gene: TRBV7-9; d_gene: NA; j_gene: TRBJ2-3; CDR3aa: CVTGAAGTTDTQYF; CDR3nt: TGTGTCACGGGGGCAGCGGGCACCACAGATACGCAGTATTTT
abundance: NA; v_gene: TRBV7-8; d_gene: TRBD1; j_gene: TRBJ1-5; CDR3aa: CASSFTGGGNQPQHF; CDR3nt: TGTGCCAGCAGCTTCACAGGGGGAGGAAATCAGCCCCAGCATTTT
abundance: NA; v_gene: TRBV7-9; d_gene: NA; j_gene: TRBJ1-2; CDR3aa: CASSLRFGVQTHYGYTF; CDR3nt: TGTGCCAGCAGCTTAAGGTTCGGGGTACAGACTCACTATGGCTACACCTTC
abundance: NA; v_gene: TRBV2; d_gene: NA; j_gene: TRBJ2-2; CDR3aa: CATRESGELFF; CDR3nt: TGTGCCACACGGGAGTCCGGGGAGCTGTTTTTT
abundance: NA; v_gene: TRBV9; d_gene: NA; j_gene: TRBJ1-1; CDR3aa: CASSVGESEAFF; CDR3nt: TGTGCCAGCAGCGTAGGGGAGAGTGAAGCTTTCTTT
abundance: few; v_gene: TRBV9; d_gene: NA; j_gene: TRBJ2-1; CDR3aa: CASSGQPSYNEQFF; CDR3nt: TGTGCCAGCAGCGGACAGCCCTCCTACAATGAGCAGTTCTTC
abundance: many; v_gene: TRBV10-3; d_gene: NA; j_gene: TRBJ1-5; CDR3aa: CAISEARGLEGRDQPQHF; CDR3nt: TGTGCCATCAGTGAGGCCCGGGGGTTGGAGGGGCGCGATCAGCCCCAGCATTTT
abundance: few; v_gene: TRBV12-3/TRBV12-4; d_gene: TRBD1; j_gene: TRBJ1-3; CDR3aa: CASTGDRTGNTIYF; CDR3nt: TGTGCCAGCACCGGGGACAGAACTGGAAACACCATATATTTT
abundance: few; v_gene: TRBV7-2; d_gene: NA; j_gene: TRBJ2-1; CDR3aa: CASSLTTGTYNEQFF; CDR3nt: TGTGCCAGCAGCTTGACGACAGGTACCTACAATGAGCAGTTCTTC
abundance: NA; v_gene: TRBV5-5; d_gene: NA; j_gene: TRBJ2-7; CDR3aa: CASSSHHEQYF; CDR3nt: TGTGCCAGCAGCTCGCACCACGAGCAGTACTTC
abundance: few; v_gene: TRBV3-1; d_gene: TRBD2; j_gene: TRBJ2-7; CDR3aa: CASSHSSGLAFAEQYF; CDR3nt: TGTGCCAGCAGCCATTCTTCGGGACTAGCCTTTGCCGAGCAGTACTTC
abundance: NA; v_gene: TRBV28; d_gene: TRBD1; j_gene: TRBJ2-1; CDR3aa: CASSSEQGGRDNEQFF; CDR3nt: TGTGCCAGCAGTTCGGAACAGGGGGGAAGGGACAATGAGCAGTTCTTC
abundance: NA; v_gene: TRBV5-1; d_gene: TRBD1; j_gene: TRBJ1-4; CDR3aa: CASSRRPTGETNEKLFF; CDR3nt: TGCGCCAGCAGCCGACGACCTACAGGGGAAACTAATGAAAAACTGTTTTTT
abundance: many; v_gene: TRBV12-3/TRBV12-4; d_gene: NA; j_gene: TRBJ1-6; CDR3aa: CASSLAGSPLHF; CDR3nt: TGTGCCAGCAGTTTAGCGGGTTCACCCCTCCACTTT